This note documents a single T cell receptor beta chain sequence. The length of the CDR3 is 13 residues. Unmatched junction bases numbered 7, after V lost 7 bases and J lost 4 bases. Germline V gene lookup returns CDR1 GTSNPN and CDR2 SVGIG (reference sequence). The data are from a study of blood T cell repertoires in COVID-19. Study details: Acute and convalescent COVID-19 specimens originated in the United States, Italy and Spain. PBMCs, B-cell-depleted T cells, or T cells provided the cDNA or gDNA that made up the material.

The table came from immunoSEQ multiplex PCR; TCRdb's copy has only in-frame clones and leaves some out. The data hold some 250,000 clones, with roughly 80% observed a single time. The chain joins TRBV30 to TRBJ1-2; 9 bases are shared with TRBD1. The sequenced sample was peripheral blood. The receptor was derived from a man aged 45-65 years with active or convalescent COVID-19. The CDR3 DNA reads TGTGCCTCCTCCGGGACAGGGATCTATGGCTACACCTTC. Encoded protein: CASSGTGIYGYTF. The variable domain in full, completed from reference TRBV30 and TRBJ1-2, reads SQTIHQWPATLVQPVGSPLSLECTVEGTSNPNLYWYRQAAGRGLQLLFYSVGIGQISSEVPQNLSASRPQDRQFILSSKKLLLSDSGFYLCASSGTGIYGYTFGSGTRLTVV.